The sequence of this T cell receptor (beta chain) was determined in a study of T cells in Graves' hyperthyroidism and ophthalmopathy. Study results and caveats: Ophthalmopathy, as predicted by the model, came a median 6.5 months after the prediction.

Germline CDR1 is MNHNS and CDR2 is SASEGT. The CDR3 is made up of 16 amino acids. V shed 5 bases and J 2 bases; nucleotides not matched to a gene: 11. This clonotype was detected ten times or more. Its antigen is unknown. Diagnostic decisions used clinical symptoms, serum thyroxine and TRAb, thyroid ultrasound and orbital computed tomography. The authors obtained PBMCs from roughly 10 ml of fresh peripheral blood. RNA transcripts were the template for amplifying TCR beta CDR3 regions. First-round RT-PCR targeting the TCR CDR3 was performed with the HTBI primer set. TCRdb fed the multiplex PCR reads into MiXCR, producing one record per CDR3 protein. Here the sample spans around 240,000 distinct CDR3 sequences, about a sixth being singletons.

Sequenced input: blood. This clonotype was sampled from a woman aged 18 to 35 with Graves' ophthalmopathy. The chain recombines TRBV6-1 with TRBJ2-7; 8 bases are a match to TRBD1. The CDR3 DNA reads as TGTGCCAGCAGTTACGCTTCCGGGACAGGAGCCTACGAGCAGTACTTC. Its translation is CASSYASGTGAYEQYF.